Listed here are 31 T cell receptor beta chains from one sample, sequenced in a study of identical twins. TCRdb reprocessed the 5' RACE reads via MiXCR and lists one record per CDR3 protein. This table has some 900,000 distinct CDR3 sequences, 9% to 15% appearing once. In addition, the sample was reused for a study of yellow fever vaccine responses in identical twins.

The sample taken for sequencing was PBMCs. The origin of the receptors is a woman younger than 35 in good health.

The rearrangement links TRBV10-2 to TRBJ2-2; 8 bases agree with TRBD1. After removal of 6 bases from V and 7 bases from J, the junction contained 13 bases not matched to a gene. The CDR3 contains 16 residues. The germline gives CDR1 WSHSY, CDR2 SAAADI. The CDR3 nucleotides read TGCGCCAGCAGCCCCCAGGACAGGGATTTGAGCGGGGAGCTGTTTTTT. Its translation is CASSPQDRDLSGELFF.

This clonotype has only a few counts. V and J are TRBV27 and TRBJ2-5; no clear D. The V gene's germline CDR1 is MNHEY and CDR2 SMNVEV (reference sequence). The CDR3 totals 13 residues. The V and J ends lost 2 bases and 14 bases respectively, with 18 bases between them. CDR3 in DNA: TGTGCCAGCAGTTTAGGCTCCGCCACAACCAAATACTTC. This codes for CASSLGSATTKYF.

This chain joins TRBV12-3 or TRBV12-4 and TRBJ2-1; possible D gene TRBD2, 5 bases. This CDR3 comprises 15 residues. V lost 6 bases to trimming and J lost 3 bases, with 15 bases between them. The CDR3 region is CASRNLREGYNEQFF. The DNA for the CDR3 is TGTGCCAGCAGGAACTTGCGTGAGGGCTACAATGAGCAGTTCTTC.

This clonotype has just a few counts. The chain employs TRBV5-1 and TRBJ2-3, with D unresolved. Germline V lookup: CDR1 SGHRS, CDR2 YFSETQ. Trimming stripped 4 bases from V and 2 bases from J, with 11 bases between. This CDR3 has 14 amino acids. This chain's CDR3 is CASSPSASTDTQYF. CDR3 nucleotide sequence: TGCGCCAGCAGCCCTTCGGCCTCCACAGATACGCAGTATTTT.

This clonotype was picked up many times. The CDR3 nucleotides read TGTGCCAGCAGCGTAGCTGCCGGGACAGATACGCAGTATTTT. Its translation is CASSVAAGTDTQYF. The V call is TRBV9, the J call TRBJ2-3; D call uncertain. The V end was cut by 0 bases, the J end by 3 bases, with 8 bases between. The CDR3 covers 14 residues. CDR1 and CDR2 (germline): SGDLS, YYNGEE.

This clonotype was seen ten or more times. This sequence joins TRBV6-1 and TRBJ2-1, with 12 bases that match TRBD2. The trim removed 6 bases at V and 5 bases at J, leaving 5 bases unmatched. CDR3 length: 15 residues. Germline values: CDR1 MNHNS, CDR2 SASEGT. CDR3 amino acids: CASSQTSGGNNEQFF. The CDR3, as DNA: TGTGCCAGCAGCCAAACTAGCGGGGGGAACAATGAGCAGTTCTTC.

The chain joins TRBV15 to TRBJ2-1; D gene unclear. Trimming pared 3 bases from V and 1 base from J, leaving 13 bases between. Germline CDR1 and CDR2: LNHNV and YYDKDF (reference sequence). The CDR3 totals 16 residues. The CDR3 protein is CATSSNAQLSYNEQFF. In nucleotides, the CDR3 is TGTGCCACCAGCAGTAACGCTCAGCTGTCCTACAATGAGCAGTTCTTC.

The genes are TRBV6-1 and TRBJ2-6, with 7 nucleotides matching TRBD2. V lost 6 bases to trimming and J lost 5 bases; unmatched junction nucleotides: 10. The CDR3 is made up of 16 amino acids. CDR1 MNHNS and CDR2 SASEGT come from the germline V gene. The CDR3 region is CASSHPQAGWANVLTF. The DNA of the CDR3 is TGTGCCAGCAGCCACCCGCAAGCGGGGTGGGCCAACGTCCTGACTTTC.

In this sample, this clonotype turned up a few times. DNA of the CDR3: TGTGCCAGCAGTGTGGGAGACAGTTACAATGAGCAGTTCTTC. Translating gives CASSVGDSYNEQFF. The gene calls are TRBV6-1 and TRBJ2-1; D is perhaps TRBD1 or TRBD2 (5 bases each). The V end was cut by 4 bases, the J end by 4 bases, with 11 bases between. The CDR3 totals 14 residues. Germline CDR1 MNHNS, CDR2 SASEGT.

The rearrangement joins TRBV6-9 to TRBJ2-7; tentatively, D is TRBD1 (5 bases). The germline V gene encodes CDR1 MNHGY and CDR2 SVAAGI. This CDR3 region has 12 residues. The CDR3 loop is CTSSCTGDEQYV. In DNA, the CDR3 is TGTACCAGCAGTTGTACAGGCGACGAGCAGTACGTC.

The chain links TRBV7-2 to TRBJ2-1; D may be TRBD2 (6 bases). There are 15 residues in the CDR3. With 4 bases removed from V and 6 bases from J, the gap between germline ends came to 16 bases. CDR1 and CDR2 (germline): SGHTA, FQGNSA. CDR3 region: CASSSHRDWTNEQFF. CDR3 in DNA: TGTGCCAGCAGCTCACACCGGGACTGGACCAATGAGCAGTTCTTC.

In this sample, this clonotype turned up many times. The chain couples TRBV4-1 to TRBJ2-1; D is undetermined. Trimming cost V 2 bases and J 8 bases, with 7 bases left between them. Looked up from germline, CDR1 is MGHRA and CDR2 is YSYEKL. The CDR3 length is 12 residues. CDR3 loop: CASSQQIHEQFF. CDR3 nucleotide sequence: TGCGCCAGCAGCCAACAGATCCATGAGCAGTTCTTC.

The rearrangement links TRBV11-2 to TRBJ2-5; 9 bases align to TRBD2. Germline V gives CDR1 SGHAT, CDR2 FQNNGV. The trim removed 1 base at V and 0 bases at J, leaving 6 bases unmatched. This CDR3 comprises 17 residues. CDR3 DNA: TGTGCCAGCAGCTTAGTTGGGCTAGCGGGGTACCAAGAGACCCAGTACTTC. Amino acids: CASSLVGLAGYQETQYF.

This clonotype was observed a few times. In DNA, the CDR3 is TGTGCCAGCAGTCTACTCTTTACAGAATTTGGCCACGAGCAGTACTTC. This encodes CASSLLFTEFGHEQYF. The J gene is TRBJ2-7, the V gene TRBV6-2 or TRBV6-3; D is unclear. The V end lost 5 bases, the J end lost 5 bases, and 22 bases lay between the germline ends. Germline values: CDR1 MNHEY, CDR2 SVGEGT. The CDR3 extends over 16 amino acids.

Only a few counts were recorded for this clonotype. This chain connects TRBV5-1 to TRBJ2-7; possible D gene TRBD2, 5 bases. The CDR3 runs 13 residues. Trimming took 6 bases from V and 8 from J, leaving 18 bases between them. From germline, CDR1 is SGHRS and CDR2 YFSETQ. CDR3 in DNA: TGCGCCAGCACCTCGGGCGGGCCCGGGAAGCAGTACGTC. Translation gives CASTSGGPGKQYV.

The chain combines TRBV7-9 with TRBJ2-3, with a weak D call TRBD1 (6 bases). Germline CDR1 reads SEHNR; CDR2 reads FQNEAQ (reference sequence). V dropped 4 bases and J dropped 1 base, with 15 bases sitting between them. This CDR3 has 16 residues. The CDR3 coding sequence is TGTGCCAGCAGCTCTCTCCAGGGGCACCGCACAGATACGCAGTATTTT. This sequence encodes CASSSLQGHRTDTQYF.

The rearrangement joins TRBV5-4 to TRBJ2-4, with D perhaps matching TRBD2 (6 bases). V lost 2 bases to trimming and J lost 0 bases, with 9 bases between them. CDR1 is SGHNT and CDR2 is YYREEE in the germline V gene (reference sequence). The CDR3 has 15 residues. DNA for the CDR3: TGTGCCAGCAGCTTCACCGGGAGAGCCAAAAACATTCAGTACTTC. Translated, it gives CASSFTGRAKNIQYF.

This chain links TRBV23-1 with TRBJ2-3; TRBD1 might be the D (5 bases). TRBV23-1 is labeled an ORF, and its function is uncertain. The V gene lost 2 bases and the J gene lost 5 bases, with 11 bases spanning the gap. This CDR3 contains 14 residues. CDR3 residues: CASSQQGGQDTQYF. The CDR3 DNA follows: TGCGCCAGCAGTCAACAGGGTGGTCAAGATACGCAGTATTTT.

The table lists this clonotype with a few counts. V is TRBV11-1 and J is TRBJ2-7; 8 bases map to TRBD1. This CDR3 has 18 amino acids. Germline trimming cut 5 bases from V and 0 bases from J; bases unmatched to any gene: 15. Per germline, CDR1 SGHAT and CDR2 FQDESV (reference sequence). CDR3 amino acids: CASSPPAGGGFISYEQYF. The CDR3 coding sequence is TGTGCCAGCAGCCCCCCGGCAGGGGGCGGCTTCATCTCCTACGAGCAGTACTTC.

The table lists this clonotype with a few counts. V usage is TRBV7-2 and J usage is TRBJ1-4; TRBD1 aligns across 10 bases. The length of the CDR3 is 17 residues. The V segment lost 5 bases and the J segment 5 bases; nucleotides outside the gene matches: 11. Germline loops: CDR1 SGHTA, CDR2 FQGNSA. Here the CDR3 DNA reads TGTGCCAGCAGCCTCACCGGGACAGGGGCCTTCAATGAAAAACTGTTTTTT. Its translation is CASSLTGTGAFNEKLFF. The full variable domain, in which reference TRBV7-2 and TRBJ1-4 provide the parts outside the CDR3, is GAGVSQSPSNKVTEKGKDVELRCDPISGHTALYWYRQSLGQGLEFLIYFQGNSAPDKSGLPSDRFSAERTGGSVSTLTIQRTQQEDSAVYLCASSLTGTGAFNEKLFFGSGTQLSVL.

This clonotype appeared a few times. CDR3 in amino acids: CASSYSRWVGNTGELFF. The DNA of the CDR3 is TGTGCCAGCAGTTACTCGCGTTGGGTGGGAAACACCGGGGAGCTGTTTTTT. The chain recombines TRBV6-5 with TRBJ2-2; D unresolved. The V end lost 0 bases, the J end lost 2 bases, and 13 bases lay between the germline ends. Germline assignment: CDR1 MNHEY and CDR2 SVGAGI. This CDR3 is built from 17 residues.

The chain has TRBV6-5 and TRBJ2-7, with 7 positions matching TRBD2. The CDR3 spans 13 residues. V shed 0 bases, J shed 7 bases, and the junction held 3 bases outside the gene matches. Per the germline V gene, CDR1 is MNHEY and CDR2 is SVGAGI. As DNA, the CDR3 is TGTGCCAGCAGTTACTCGACCGGGGGGGAGCAGTACTTC. Its protein is CASSYSTGGEQYF.

The chain uses TRBV28 and TRBJ1-1; D perhaps matches TRBD1 (6 bases). CDR1 is MDHEN and CDR2 is SYDVKM in the germline V gene. V was shortened by 4 bases and J by 3 bases, with 15 bases between the two germline ends. The CDR3 runs to 15 residues. The CDR3 bases are TGTGCCAGCAGTTCAATAGGAGGGGGGGACACTGAAGCTTTCTTT. Its translation is CASSSIGGGDTEAFF.

This clonotype came up many times. This chain connects TRBV10-3 to TRBJ2-3, with a weak D call TRBD2 (6 bases). Trimming took 4 bases from V and 4 from J, leaving 15 bases between them. Germline V gene data show CDR1 as ENHRY and CDR2 as SYGVKD. The CDR3 has 15 amino acids. CDR3 nucleotides: TGTGCCATCAGTGCCCGCGGGACGCAGCCAGATACGCAGTATTTT. Translating it yields CAISARGTQPDTQYF.

In this sample, this clonotype turned up a few times. V and J are TRBV20-1 and TRBJ2-5, with 9 bases lining up with TRBD2. There are 17 residues in the CDR3. From germline, CDR1 is DFQATT and CDR2 SNEGSKA (reference sequence). The V gene end was trimmed by 0 bases and the J gene end by 5 bases; junction bases not matched to a gene: 13. CDR3 in amino acids: CSARDLEAGGQMETQYF. CDR3 bases: TGCAGTGCTAGAGATCTTGAAGCGGGGGGTCAGATGGAGACCCAGTACTTC.

The chain joins TRBV6-4 to TRBJ2-3; D is possibly TRBD1 or TRBD2 (7 bases each). Trimming stripped 8 bases from V and 2 bases from J, with 17 bases between. The CDR3 runs to 15 residues. The germline V gene has CDR1 MRHNA and CDR2 SNTAGT. The CDR3 protein is CASSGEGAPTDTQYF. CDR3 bases: TGTGCCAGCTCCGGGGAGGGGGCGCCCACAGATACGCAGTATTTT.

The chain carries TRBV5-1 and TRBJ2-5; 12 bases are a match to TRBD2. Germline CDR1 is SGHRS and CDR2 is YFSETQ. The junction had 6 bases not matched to a gene; V was cut back by 0 bases and J by 0 bases. The CDR3 covers 18 residues. The CDR3 protein is CASSLDPRTSGDQETQYF. CDR3 coding DNA: TGCGCCAGCAGCTTGGATCCCCGGACTAGCGGGGACCAAGAGACCCAGTACTTC.

This clonotype has a handful of counts. The chain employs TRBV10-3 and TRBJ2-6; 7 bases line up with TRBD1. Germline loops: CDR1 ENHRY, CDR2 SYGVKD. The V segment lost 6 bases and the J segment 2 bases; nucleotides outside the gene matches: 4. The CDR3 has 15 amino acids. The CDR3: CAIRNDRAGANVLTF. DNA for the CDR3: TGTGCCATCAGAAACGACAGGGCTGGGGCCAACGTCCTGACTTTC.

This clonotype showed up just a few times. J is TRBJ2-7 and V is TRBV7-9, with 7 bases that match TRBD1. Trimming removed 5 bases from V and 3 bases from J; junction bases left unmatched: 13. The CDR3 has 16 amino acids. The germline CDR1 and CDR2 sequences are SEHNR and FQNEAQ (reference sequence). The CDR3: CASSGPRRDRNYEQYF. DNA for the CDR3: TGTGCCAGCAGCGGCCCACGCCGGGACAGAAACTACGAGCAGTACTTC.

V and J are TRBV4-1 and TRBJ2-5, with 9 positions matching TRBD1. Germline V lookup: CDR1 MGHRA, CDR2 YSYEKL. After removal of 0 bases from V and 3 bases from J, the junction contained 5 bases not matched to a gene. This CDR3 has 16 residues. The CDR3 sequence is CASSQETGQGKETQYF. The CDR3 nucleotides read TGCGCCAGCAGCCAAGAAACGGGACAGGGAAAAGAGACCCAGTACTTC.

There are many counts of this clonotype. The chain couples TRBV12-3 or TRBV12-4 to TRBJ1-1, with D maybe TRBD1 (5 bases). There are 15 residues in the CDR3. V lost 6 bases to trimming and J lost 1 base, with 15 bases between them. CDR3 nucleotide sequence: TGTGCCAGCAGCCTCCTTGGGGGAGGGAACACTGAAGCTTTCTTT. It encodes CASSLLGGGNTEAFF.